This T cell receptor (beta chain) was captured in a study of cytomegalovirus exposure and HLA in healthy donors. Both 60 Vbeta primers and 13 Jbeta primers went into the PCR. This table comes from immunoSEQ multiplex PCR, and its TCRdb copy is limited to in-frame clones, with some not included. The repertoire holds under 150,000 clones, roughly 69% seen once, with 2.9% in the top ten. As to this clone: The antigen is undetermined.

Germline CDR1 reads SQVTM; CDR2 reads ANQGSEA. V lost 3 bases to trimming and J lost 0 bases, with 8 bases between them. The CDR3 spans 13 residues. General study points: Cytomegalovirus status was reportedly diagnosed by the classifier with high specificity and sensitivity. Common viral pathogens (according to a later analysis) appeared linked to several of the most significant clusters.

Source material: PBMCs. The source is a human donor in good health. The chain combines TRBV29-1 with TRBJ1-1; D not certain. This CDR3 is CSVDSTMNTEAFF. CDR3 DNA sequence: TGCAGCGTTGATTCGACTATGAACACTGAAGCTTTCTTT.